The entry below describes one T cell receptor (beta chain). Its specificity is not known. These data originate in a study of siplizumab effects on memory and regulatory T cells. The CDR3 spans 15 residues. Whole-study findings and limits: No assignable naive or memory phenotype existed for roughly 75-95% of proliferating CD4+ or CD8+ clones.

Per sample, around 10^5 TCR templates underwent assay. Repertoires were generated with immunoSEQ multiplex PCR, while TCRdb's copy carries only in-frame clones and drops some. The table includes approximately 100,000 clones, about 90% detected once. The chain employs TRBV12-1 and TRBJ2-2; the listed D gene, TRBD2, was not tested against the DNA. TRBV12-1 corresponds to a pseudogene. Material: Tregs sorted from blood. This TCR was recovered from a human donor in good health. The CDR3: CASTYRRRNTGELFF. DNA for the CDR3: TGTGCCAGCACCTATCGGCGGAGGAACACCGGGGAGCTGTTTTTT.